The 31 T cell receptor beta chains presented below share a single source sample, sequenced in a study of tumor-infiltrating lymphocytes in primary liver carcinoma. Joint extraction of RNA and DNA used roughly 19-32 mg of bulk tissue that was unsorted. Reverse transcription of around 0.45 ug total RNA with a constant-region primer produced TCR beta cDNA. Libraries of TCR beta came from three nested multiplex PCR rounds with slightly modified ARM-PCR. Rounds one and two of PCR, each of 10 cycles, were primed with TRBV1-TRBV30 forward primers and a C-beta reverse primer. A single record per CDR3 protein comes from TCRdb applying MiXCR to the multiplex PCR reads. This repertoire shows roughly 20,000 distinct CDR3 sequences, roughly three quarters found once; its top ten account for 41%. What was sequenced was liver tumor tissue from sampling region 1. Indicated subset: tumor region T1, superior pole. The receptors were gathered from a man aged 40-49 years with primary liver carcinoma and hepatitis B virus infection.

This clonotype was found many times. This may arise from a read error, as a much more abundant clone is one base away. V gene TRBV6-5 combines with J gene TRBJ1-6, with TRBD1 identical over 8 bases. CDR1 and CDR2 (germline): MNHEY, SVGAGI. Unmatched junction bases numbered 2, after V lost 2 bases and J lost 5 bases. This CDR3 has 15 residues. CDR3: CASSYATGDNSPLHF. CDR3 nucleotides: TGTGCCAGCAGTTACGCGACAGGGGATAATTCACCCCTCCACTTT.

As for this clonotype: In this CDR3 the conserved last residue, phenylalanine or tryptophan, is missing, so a read error is likely. The rearrangement joins TRBV11-2 to TRBJ2-3, with D possibly being TRBD1 (5 bases). Germline loops: CDR1 SGHAT, CDR2 FQNNGV. The CDR3 extends over 16 amino acids. CDR3 loop: CASSLEGAQNIDTQYY. The CDR3 DNA reads as TGTGCTAGCAGCTTAGAAGGGGCTCAAAACATAGATACGCAGTATTAT.

Details on this clonotype: No conserved phenylalanine or tryptophan ends this CDR3, so it is likely a read error. The gene calls are TRBV29-1 and TRBJ2-4; no clear D gene. Germline V CDR1 and CDR2: SQVTM, ANQGSEA. V was clipped by 1 base and J by 11 bases, with 12 bases between them. CDR3 length: 12 amino acids. Here the CDR3 DNA reads TGCAGCGTTGAAGCAGGATTTAACGTTCAGTACTTG. It encodes CSVEAGFNVQYL.

Concerning this clonotype itself: Relative to the germline gene, one junction end is altered; a read error may explain this. V and J are TRBV11-2 and TRBJ2-3; D is uncertain. Germline V gene lookup returns CDR1 SGHAT and CDR2 FQNNGV. CDR3 length: 12 amino acids. Here the CDR3 DNA reads TGTGCCAGCTGCGCCAGCACGGATACGCAGTTTTTT. It specifies CASCASTDTQFF.

As concerns this clonotype: A much larger clone lies one base from this, so it may be a read error. V usage is TRBV12-3 or TRBV12-4 and J usage is TRBJ2-5; D remains unclear. The CDR3 has 10 residues. V dropped 8 bases and J dropped 5 bases, with 6 bases sitting between them. The CDR3 loop is CASGMETQYF. Here the CDR3 DNA reads TGTGCCAGCGGCATGGAGACCCAGTACTTC.

A word on this clonotype: Germline and junction disagree at one end, which may indicate a read error. V is TRBV10-3 and J is TRBJ1-6; D not certain. Germline V gene sequence: CDR1 ENHRY, CDR2 SYGVKD. This CDR3 is built from 14 residues. Here the CDR3 reads CPISEVSFNSPPHF. The CDR3 region has the DNA TGTCCCATCAGTGAAGTCAGCTTTAATTCACCCCCCCACTTT.

The sample holds one count of this clonotype. The junction departs from germline at one end; a sequencing error may be responsible. The chain links TRBV4-2 to TRBJ2-1; D is unclear. The germline V gene has CDR1 LGHNA and CDR2 YNFKEQ. The CDR3 contains 14 residues. The DNA for the CDR3 is TGTGCCTGCAGCCTAGAGCACAGCGACAATGAGCGGTTCTTC. It is translated as CACSLEHSDNERFF.

This clonotype is a singleton in its sample. No conserved phenylalanine or tryptophan is present at the end of the CDR3, so a read error is the likely explanation. The DNA is omitted, as the CDR3 cannot be located on it reliably, and the CDR3 follows TCRdb's listing. The V and J genes are TRBV10-3 and TRBJ1-5. Germline lookup yields CDR1 ENHRY and CDR2 SYGVKD. The CDR3 is 14 amino acids in total, end residues counted. CDR3 sequence reads: CAISEYEGEQPQHL.

As concerns this clonotype: An end of the junction does not agree with germline; a read error may underlie this. The V gene is TRBV29-1, the J gene TRBJ2-3; 8 bases map to TRBD1. The V gene's germline CDR1 is SQVTM and CDR2 ANQGSEA. The CDR3 is 13 residues long. DNA for the CDR3: TGCATAGGTACAGGGGGTAACGCAGATACGCAATATTTT. It specifies CIGTGGNADTQYF.

Of note for this clonotype: Since the CDR3 does not end with the conserved phenylalanine or tryptophan, this likely comes from a read error. The V call is TRBV5-5, the J call TRBJ2-3; 8 positions match TRBD2. The CDR3 extends over 17 amino acids. Germline-derived CDR1 and CDR2 are SGHKS and YYEKEE (reference sequence). The CDR3 bases are TGTGTCAGCAGCTTAAAAGGATTAGCGGGATTGGCAGATACGCAGTATCTT. Translation: CVSSLKGLAGLADTQYL.

As concerns this clonotype: The CDR3 carries no conserved terminal phenylalanine or tryptophan, so it likely arises from a read error. The genes are TRBV11-2 and TRBJ2-5, with 7 bases that match TRBD1. V shed 5 bases and J 9 bases; nucleotides not matched to a gene: 9. The CDR3 runs to 13 residues. Germline CDR1 reads SGHAT; CDR2 reads FQNNGV. CDR3 sequence (DNA): TGTGCCAGCAGCCTGACAGGGCAAGATGCCCAGTACCTC. Translated: CASSLTGQDAQYL.

As for this clonotype: At one boundary the junction diverges from the germline segment, which might be a read error. J is TRBJ2-1 and V is TRBV10-3; D might be TRBD1 or TRBD2, each matching 5 bases. The CDR3 sequence is 13 residues long. Germline V gene data show CDR1 as ENHRY and CDR2 as SYGVKD. The CDR3 reads CATSDTGLNEQFF. DNA of the CDR3: TGTGCCACCAGTGACACGGGGCTAAATGAGCAGTTCTTC.

This clonotype has only a few counts. This sequence joins TRBV5-6 and TRBJ2-2, with D unclear. CDR1 and CDR2 from the germline V gene are SGHDT and YYEEEE. The CDR3 loop spans 13 amino acids. The CDR3 region is CGSSLAYAGELFF. CDR3 in DNA: TGTGGCAGTAGCTTGGCCTACGCGGGGGAGCTGTTTTTT.

Notes on this clonotype: This may arise from a read error, as a much more abundant clone is one base away. The CDR3 loop reads CACSSWTSGTSSYNEQFF. CDR3 nucleotides: TGTGCCTGCAGCTCCTGGACTAGCGGGACGAGCTCCTACAATGAGCAGTTCTTC. The rearrangement links TRBV7-3 to TRBJ2-1; TRBD2 aligns across 12 bases. Germline-derived CDR1 and CDR2 are SGHTA and FQGTGA. The CDR3 runs 18 residues.

Concerning this clonotype: Because it lacks the conserved phenylalanine or tryptophan at the end, this CDR3 is likely a read error. The V call is TRBV12-5, the J call TRBJ2-3; possibly TRBD2 for D (5 bases). CDR3 size: 14 residues. V was trimmed by 7 bases and J by 7 bases, leaving 18 bases between them. The germline gives CDR1 LGHNT, CDR2 FRNRAP. The CDR3 coding sequence is TGTGCTAGTGCCGTCCAACTAGGAGTGCATACGCAGTATTAT. Translating gives CASAVQLGVHTQYY.

Remarks on this clonotype: The junction shows a germline mismatch at one end, possibly a read error. V is TRBV11-2 and J is TRBJ2-7; D is perhaps TRBD2 (5 bases). This CDR3 is 15 amino acids long. From germline, CDR1 is SGHAT and CDR2 FQNNGV. CDR3 protein: CANSLSPGITYEQYF. CDR3 bases: TGTGCCAACAGCTTATCCCCGGGGATTACGTACGAGCAGTACTTC.

With regard to this clonotype: An end of the junction differs from the germline gene, which may be a read error. This sequence joins TRBV29-1 and TRBJ2-3; the D gene is possibly TRBD2 (5 bases). Germline CDR1 reads SQVTM; CDR2 reads ANQGSEA. This CDR3 region has 15 residues. Here the CDR3 reads CSVEFMAGLMDMQYF. CDR3 nucleotide sequence: TGCAGCGTTGAATTTATGGCAGGACTTATGGATATGCAGTATTTT.

In DNA, the CDR3 is TGCGCCAGCAGCCCGCTTGGTAACGACAGCGATGAGCAGTTCTTC. Translation gives CASSPLGNDSDEQFF. This chain uses TRBV4-1 with TRBJ2-1; a weak D match, TRBD1 (5 bases). Germline V gives CDR1 MGHRA, CDR2 YSYEKL. Trimming took off 4 bases at V and 8 bases at J, with 18 bases between the two ends. The CDR3 totals 15 residues.

Turning to this clonotype: An end of the junction does not agree with germline; a read error may underlie this. The chain recombines TRBV29-1 with TRBJ2-1, with 10 positions matching TRBD1. This CDR3 region has 12 residues. The germline CDR1 and CDR2 sequences are SQVTM and ANQGSEA. CDR3 bases: TGTAGCGTCCGGACAGGGGGCAATGAGCAGTTCTTC. This codes for CSVRTGGNEQFF.

Details on this clonotype: One end of the junction is discordant with germline, which a read error may explain. The V call is TRBV11-2, the J call TRBJ1-5, with D possibly matching TRBD1 (6 bases). The CDR3 contains 13 residues. Germline CDR1 is SGHAT and CDR2 is FQNNGV. CDR3 sequence: CASSLDIGQPQHF. CDR3 nucleotides: TGTGCCAGCAGTTTAGATATCGGACAGCCCCAGCACTTT.

A note on this clonotype: The junction departs from the called germline gene at one end, perhaps through a read error. The rearrangement uses TRBV11-2 and TRBJ2-3; D call uncertain. The germline CDR1 and CDR2 sequences are SGHAT and FQNNGV. There are 16 residues in the CDR3. The CDR3 loop is CASSRQRINPSDTHYF. In DNA form, the CDR3 reads TGTGCCAGCAGCCGACAACGCATCAACCCCTCAGATACGCATTATTTT.

Of note for this clonotype: One junction end disagrees with the germline gene, perhaps due to a read error. The CDR3 nucleotides read TGTGCCAGCAAACAAACTTCTGGCGGGGGGAAAGAGTCCCAGTACTTC. The encoded protein is CASKQTSGGGKESQYF. The chain joins TRBV11-2 to TRBJ2-5; 8 nucleotides line up with TRBD2. Germline CDR1 SGHAT, CDR2 FQNNGV. This CDR3 comprises 16 residues.

Comments on this clonotype: An end of the junction differs from the germline gene, which may be a read error. The V call is TRBV13, the J call TRBJ1-2; TRBD1 might be the D (6 bases). The CDR3 sequence is 17 residues long. Germline lookup yields CDR1 PRHDT and CDR2 FYEKMQ (reference sequence). The CDR3 DNA follows: TGTGACAGCAGCCCCAGCGTCCTAGGGGGTGGGGACTATGGCTACACATTC. Amino acids: CDSSPSVLGGGDYGYTF.

Of note for this clonotype: A junction end diverges from the germline sequence, so it may reflect a read error. The chain uses TRBV6-6 and TRBJ2-7; D possibly matches TRBD1 or TRBD2 (6 bases each). The CDR3 is made up of 16 amino acids. Per germline, CDR1 MNHNY and CDR2 SVGAGI (reference sequence). The CDR3 sequence: CASSYLRRGVTYEEYF. DNA of the CDR3: TGTGCCAGCAGTTACCTACGAAGGGGGGTCACCTACGAGGAGTACTTC.

Comment on this clonotype: The junction and the germline gene differ at one end; a read error may be behind it. The chain employs TRBV4-1 and TRBJ2-7; D uncertain. The length of the CDR3 is 13 residues. Germline values: CDR1 MGHRA, CDR2 YSYEKL. Here the CDR3 DNA reads TGCGCCATCAGCCTGGGCCGTTGGTACAAGCAGTACTTC. Translation: CAISLGRWYKQYF.

The V gene is TRBV5-1, the J gene TRBJ2-2; possibly TRBD1 for D (5 bases). The germline gives CDR1 SGHRS, CDR2 YFSETQ. The CDR3 is 14 residues long. The V and J ends lost 10 bases and 0 bases respectively, with 13 bases between them. DNA of the CDR3: TGCGCCGACAGCTTATCAGCGAACACCGGGGAGCTGTTTTTT. It codes for CADSLSANTGELFF.

Regarding this clonotype: This likely comes from a read error, as the CDR3 has no conserved phenylalanine or tryptophan at its end. V is TRBV11-2 and J is TRBJ2-5, with TRBD1 matching over 8 bases. Germline V gene lookup returns CDR1 SGHAT and CDR2 FQNNGV. The CDR3 is 16 amino acids. CDR3 nucleotides: TGTGCAGGCAGCTTAACAGCAGGGGGCTCGGGGGAGACCCAGTACCTC. As protein: CAGSLTAGGSGETQYL.

This clonotype was seen at least ten times. A read error is possible here, since a much larger clone lies one base away. The V gene is TRBV5-5, the J gene TRBJ2-7; a weak D match, TRBD1 (5 bases). The length of the CDR3 is 15 residues. Germline lookup yields CDR1 SGHKS and CDR2 YYEKEE (reference sequence). CDR3 coding DNA: TGTGCCAGCAGGCAGGGATTACAGAGCTCCTACGTGCAGTACTTC. It specifies CASRQGLQSSYVQYF.

With regard to this clonotype: Germline is not matched at one junction end, which may reflect a read error. The CDR3 nucleotides read TGTACCAGCAGCTCGGAGGCTAGTGGAAACACTATATATTTT. Encoded protein: CTSSSEASGNTIYF. The chain couples TRBV7-9 to TRBJ1-3, with D hard to call. CDR1 is SEHNR, CDR2 FQNEAQ, per germline (reference sequence). The CDR3 spans 14 residues. The whole variable domain, remainder taken from reference TRBV7-9 and TRBJ1-3, is DTGVSQNPRHKITKRGQNVTFRCDPISEHNRLYWYRQTLGQGPEFLTYFQNEAQLEKSRLLSDRFSAERPKGSFSTLEIQRTEQGDSAMYLCTSSSEASGNTIYFGEGSWLTVV.

Comments on this clonotype: A much larger clone differs by one base, so this may be a read error. V is TRBV12-3 or TRBV12-4 and J is TRBJ2-1; 7 positions match TRBD2. The CDR3 spans 14 residues. The CDR3 nucleotides are TGTGCCAGCGGACTAGATTTGAGCAGGAGGGGTCAGATCTTC. As protein: CASGLDLSRRGQIF.

At least ten counts were recorded for this clonotype. A read error may produce the germline difference seen at one junction end. V gene TRBV11-3 combines with J gene TRBJ2-1; TRBD2 matches at 8 bases. The CDR3 extends over 15 amino acids. Looked up from germline, CDR1 is SGHNT and CDR2 is YENEEA. The CDR3: CASGAGTREINERFF. The CDR3 coding sequence is TGTGCCAGCGGCGCCGGGACTAGAGAGATTAATGAGCGGTTCTTC.